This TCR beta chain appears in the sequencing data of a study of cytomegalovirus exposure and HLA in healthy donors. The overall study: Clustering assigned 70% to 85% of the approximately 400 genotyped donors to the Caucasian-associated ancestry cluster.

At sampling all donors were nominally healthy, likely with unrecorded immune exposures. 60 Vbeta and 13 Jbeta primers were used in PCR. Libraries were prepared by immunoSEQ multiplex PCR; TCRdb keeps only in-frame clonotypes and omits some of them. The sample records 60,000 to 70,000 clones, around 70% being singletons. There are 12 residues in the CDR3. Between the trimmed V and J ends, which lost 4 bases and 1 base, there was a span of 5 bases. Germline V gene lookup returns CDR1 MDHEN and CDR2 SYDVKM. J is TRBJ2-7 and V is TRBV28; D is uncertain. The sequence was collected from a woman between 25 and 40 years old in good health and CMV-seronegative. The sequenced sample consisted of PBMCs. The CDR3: CASSSVSYEQYF. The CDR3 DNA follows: TGTGCCAGCAGTTCAGTATCCTACGAGCAGTACTTC.